This TCR beta chain was sequenced during a study of patients and donors after allogeneic stem cell transplantation. TCRdb re-called the RT-PCR reads with MiXCR, one entry per CDR3 protein. The sample contains about a million distinct CDR3 sequences, about 20% of which appear only once. Germline CDR1 SGHAT, CDR2 FQDESV (reference sequence). The CDR3 is 13 residues long. With V trimmed by 1 base and J by 7 bases, 4 bases remained unmatched. The chain has TRBV11-1 and TRBJ2-7; 7 positions agree with TRBD1. This clonotype originated in a human donor who was either an allogeneic HSCT recipient or a stem cell or donor lymphocyte infusion donor (not recorded which). It is not recorded whose cells these are; they may come from a transplant donor. Sequencing used blood, either unsorted or a sorted T cell fraction (not recorded which). CDR3 in amino acids: CASSLDRGMEQYF. The CDR3 DNA reads as TGTGCCAGCAGCTTAGACAGGGGTATGGAGCAGTACTTC.